The next 12 T cell receptor beta chains were all read from a single sample in a study of T cells in Graves' hyperthyroidism and ophthalmopathy. RNA transcripts yielded amplified TCR beta CDR3 regions. During a first-round RT-PCR of the TCR CDR3, the HTBI primer set was used. TCRdb reprocessed the multiplex PCR reads with MiXCR, giving one entry per CDR3 protein. The repertoire includes hundreds of thousands of distinct CDR3 sequences, around 15% of them detected once, and less than 15% sits in the top ten. Sequencing was carried out using blood. The receptors come from a young man with Graves' ophthalmopathy.

This clonotype showed up many times. This chain uses TRBV28 with TRBJ2-2, with TRBD1 as a possible D gene (5 bases). V lost 2 bases and J 1 base, leaving 14 bases between the germline ends. CDR1 is MDHEN and CDR2 is SYDVKM in the germline V gene. This CDR3 contains 17 residues. The CDR3: CASSLVQGPGNTGELFF. The CDR3 nucleotides read TGTGCCAGCAGTTTAGTCCAGGGTCCTGGGAACACCGGGGAGCTGTTTTTT.

The chain has TRBV5-1 and TRBJ1-4, with D possibly TRBD1 on 5 matching bases. The germline V and J ends were trimmed by 0 bases and 5 bases, with 14 bases remaining between them. CDR1 and CDR2 (germline): SGHRS, YFSETQ. This CDR3 has 16 amino acids. Here the CDR3 DNA reads TGCGCCAGCAGCTTGGGCGAAGGGAACAGGAATGAAAAACTGTTTTTT. Its protein is CASSLGEGNRNEKLFF.

This clonotype came up many times. This may come from a read error, since a much larger clone is one base off. The gene calls are TRBV7-9 and TRBJ2-3; D unclear. CDR1 and CDR2 from the germline V gene are SEHNR and FQNEAQ (reference sequence). Between the trimmed V and J ends, which lost 3 bases and 2 bases, there was a span of 3 bases. This CDR3 is 12 amino acids long. The CDR3 loop is CASSFLTDTQYF. The CDR3 DNA reads TGTGCCAGCAGCTTCCTCACAGATACGCAGTATTTT.

This clonotype appeared many times. This chain connects TRBV24-1 to TRBJ2-3; unclear D gene. Between the trimmed V and J ends, which lost 0 bases and 0 bases, there was a span of 9 bases. The CDR3 extends over 16 amino acids. CDR1 is KGHDR and CDR2 is SFDVKD in the germline V gene. This CDR3 reads CATSDLLFGSTDTQYF. DNA of the CDR3: TGTGCCACCAGTGATTTGCTCTTCGGGAGCACAGATACGCAGTATTTT.

There are many counts of this clonotype. The CDR3, as DNA: TGTGCCTGGATTGGCCCGCCTCGAGCAGATACGCAGTATTTT. It codes for CAWIGPPRADTQYF. This rearrangement joins TRBV30 to TRBJ2-3; D is ambiguous. The CDR3 loop spans 14 amino acids. Deletions cut 4 bases from V and 4 bases from J, with 15 bases between. Germline CDR1 and CDR2: GTSNPN and SVGIG (reference sequence).

In this sample, this clonotype turned up many times. The rearrangement joins TRBV20-1 to TRBJ2-7; tentatively, D is TRBD2 (6 bases). V dropped 6 bases and J dropped 3 bases, with 18 bases sitting between them. CDR1 DFQATT and CDR2 SNEGSKA come from the germline V gene (reference sequence). This CDR3 contains 14 residues. The CDR3 reads CSATLPGLVYEQYF. CDR3 coding DNA: TGCAGTGCAACACTCCCGGGACTCGTCTACGAGCAGTACTTC.

This clonotype was seen at least ten times. The chain employs TRBV5-1 and TRBJ1-2, with D tentatively TRBD1 (5 bases). Per the germline V gene, CDR1 is SGHRS and CDR2 is YFSETQ. V lost 8 bases to trimming and J lost 6 bases, with 20 bases between them. The CDR3 totals 14 residues. The CDR3 DNA follows: TGCGCCAGTGGCCCCGCCAGGGTGGAAGATGGCTACACCTTC. It encodes CASGPARVEDGYTF.

This clonotype showed up many times. The DNA for the CDR3 is TGCGCCAGCAGCAATTTCACCACCGATAGCACAGATACGCAGTATTTT. This gives the protein CASSNFTTDSTDTQYF. The chain uses TRBV5-1 and TRBJ2-3; D remains unclear. The germline V and J ends were trimmed by 4 bases and 0 bases, with 15 bases remaining between them. The CDR3 is 16 residues long. CDR1 and CDR2 (germline): SGHRS, YFSETQ. The whole variable domain, remainder taken from reference TRBV5-1 and TRBJ2-3, is KAGVTQTPRYLIKTRGQQVTLSCSPISGHRSVSWYQQTPGQGLQFLFEYFSETQRNKGNFPGRFSGRQFSNSRSEMNVSTLELGDSALYLCASSNFTTDSTDTQYFGPGTRLTVL.

The sample holds many counts of this clonotype. The V call is TRBV2, the J call TRBJ1-5, with D perhaps TRBD1 (5 bases). The V gene's germline CDR1 is SNHLY and CDR2 FYNNEI. This CDR3 contains 13 residues. Between the trimmed V and J ends, which lost 8 bases and 1 base, there was a span of 9 bases. DNA of the CDR3: TGTGCCAGCTCTGACAGCAGCAATCAGCCCCAGCATTTT. This gives the protein CASSDSSNQPQHF.

At least ten counts were recorded for this clonotype. The rearrangement uses TRBV12-3 or TRBV12-4 and TRBJ1-1; no reliable D call. CDR3 length: 12 amino acids. V lost 1 base and J 6 bases, leaving 6 bases between the germline ends. CDR3 bases: TGTGCCAGCAGTTTAGGCGGTCCTGAAGCTTTCTTT. This translates into CASSLGGPEAFF.

Relative to its sample, this clonotype is medium-sized. V usage is TRBV18 and J usage is TRBJ2-5; perhaps TRBD1 as D (5 bases). This CDR3 contains 13 residues. Trimming took 3 bases from V and 5 from J, leaving 10 bases between them. Germline V gene sequence: CDR1 KGHSH, CDR2 LQKENI. CDR3 amino acids: CASSPGHRETQYF. DNA for the CDR3: TGTGCCAGCTCACCCGGACATAGGGAGACCCAGTACTTC.

This clonotype has a count of ten or more. The genes are TRBV4-2 and TRBJ2-7; D might be TRBD2 (6 bases). CDR3 length equals 17 residues. Trimming removed 1 base at V and 6 bases at J, with 22 bases between. From germline, CDR1 is LGHNA and CDR2 YNFKEQ. CDR3 nucleotides: TGTGCCAGCAGCCAAGCGTCGGGTCCGGGAGTCTGGCGCGAGCAGTACTTC. Protein sequence: CASSQASGPGVWREQYF.